This T cell receptor (beta chain) was captured in a study of blood T cells in healthy people across ages. Across the study: Per every two T cells, about one barcoded beta molecule was captured by template switching. Broader study findings: A strong correlation between TCR beta diversity and naive T cell percentage was seen.

Per the germline V gene, CDR1 is DFQATT and CDR2 is SNEGSKA (reference sequence). CDR3 size: 13 residues. The study isolated at least 6.5 million PBMCs from each sample. At least 5 micrograms of total RNA were extracted per sample. Through a sample-barcoded 5' primer and a J-beta primer mix, a second PCR was run for 7 to 11 cycles. MiXCR, run by TCRdb on the 5' RACE reads, gives a single entry per CDR3 protein. The table records roughly 1.5 million distinct CDR3 sequences, under 55% of them present only once. Regarding this clonotype: The antigen remains unidentified. At one boundary the junction diverges from the germline segment, which might be a read error.

The gene calls are TRBV20-1 and TRBJ2-3, with D possibly being TRBD2 (5 bases). The specimen was blood. This clonotype originated in a young woman in good health. The CDR3 DNA follows: TGCAGTACTAGGCGGAGCGGCACAGATACGCAGTATTTT. Protein product: CSTRRSGTDTQYF.